This is a list of T cell receptor beta chains from one sample in a study of STAT5B mutations in CD4+ large granular lymphocyte leukemia. The data were produced by immunoSEQ multiplex PCR, yet TCRdb's version contains in-frame clones alone and is incomplete. The sample has approximately 30,000 clones; 70% to 90% are singletons. Sequenced sample: CD4+ T cells from blood buffy coats. These receptors were obtained from a human donor in good health. CDR3s include the opening cysteine and the closing phenylalanine or tryptophan. A D gene is named only where the DNA matches it firmly. Clone size is not always given. Where it is, it says once, few, many or a class for expanded clones.

v_call	clone_size	j_call	d_call	cdr3_nt	cdr3_aa
TRBV19	once	TRBJ2-7	TRBD2	TGTGCCAGTAGTATACTCGGGGGGTCCTACGAGCAGTACTTC	CASSILGGSYEQYF
TRBV11-2	.	TRBJ2-3	TRBD2	TGTGCCAGCAGCTTTAGCGGGAGCACAGATACGCAGTATTTT	CASSFSGSTDTQYF
TRBV28	.	TRBJ2-3	.	TGTGCCAGCAGTTTATTCGGAGATACGCAGTATTTT	CASSLFGDTQYF
TRBV5-1	.	TRBJ2-5	.	TGCGCCAGCAGCTTAAGGGCAGAGGCCCAGTACTTC	CASSLRAEAQYF
TRBV7-2	once	TRBJ2-7	.	TGTGCCAGCAAAAGGGGGGGCTACGAGCAGTACTTC	CASKRGGYEQYF
TRBV6-5	.	TRBJ1-1	.	TGTGCCAGTTCGATTGAAGGGATGAACACTGAAGCTTTCTTT	CASSIEGMNTEAFF
TRBV9	.	TRBJ2-3	TRBD1	TGTGCCAGCACCCCGGGACAGGTGTCCACAGATACGCAGTATTTT	CASTPGQVSTDTQYF
TRBV27	.	TRBJ2-1	TRBD2	TGTGCCAGCAGTTCATCTAGCGGGAGCTACAATGAGCAGTTCTTC	CASSSSSGSYNEQFF
TRBV18	.	TRBJ2-3	.	TGTGCCAGCTCACCACAAAGGGGGACTAGCACAGATACGCAGTATTTT	CASSPQRGTSTDTQYF
TRBV6-5	.	TRBJ2-7	.	TGTGCCAGCAGTTTGGGTCAACAGCCCTACGAGCAGTACTTC	CASSLGQQPYEQYF
TRBV10-2	.	TRBJ2-3	.	TGCGCCAGCAGCGTAAGCACAGATACGCAGTATTTT	CASSVSTDTQYF
TRBV19	.	TRBJ2-5	TRBD1	TGTGCCAGTAGTATTCGGGACAGGGGTTTTGAGACCCAGTACTTC	CASSIRDRGFETQYF
TRBV5-6	few	TRBJ1-2	.	TGTGCCAGCAGCCTTTTAGCCGGCGGCTACACCTTC	CASSLLAGGYTF
TRBV14	.	TRBJ2-3	.	TGTGCCAGCAGCCAAGGCGGCGGTACGCAGTATTTT	CASSQGGGTQYF
TRBV7-9	few	TRBJ2-5	.	TGTGCCAGCAGCTTAGGTGTGGGGTCTCAAGAGACCCAGTACTTC	CASSLGVGSQETQYF
TRBV7-2	once	TRBJ2-3	.	TGTGCCAGCAGCTTTTTCCAGGGGACAGATACGCAGTATTTT	CASSFFQGTDTQYF
TRBV5-1	.	TRBJ2-5	TRBD2	TGCGCCAGCAGCTTGGCCCAGCTAGCGGGAGGGCGAGAGACCCAGTACTTC	CASSLAQLAGGRETQYF
TRBV29-1	.	TRBJ2-2	.	TGCAGCGTCTCCCTCGGCGGGGAGCTGTTTTTT	CSVSLGGELFF
TRBV1	.	TRBJ2-2	.	TGCACCAGCAGCCGGGTACCACCGGACAGGGGAAACACCGGGGAGCTGTTTTTT	CTSSRVPPDRGNTGELFF
TRBV5-1	once	TRBJ1-1	.	TGCGCCAGCAGCTTGGCCTATTCGGCGGGATATACTGAAGCTTTCTTT	CASSLAYSAGYTEAFF
TRBV5-1	.	TRBJ2-7	.	TGCGCCAGCAGTTTACCTAGCGACAGTTACGAGCAGTACTTC	CASSLPSDSYEQYF
TRBV7-9	few	TRBJ1-5	.	TGTGCCAGCAGCGCGGAGAGGTTCGGCAATCAGCCCCAGCATTTT	CASSAERFGNQPQHF
TRBV28	.	TRBJ1-1	.	TGTGCCAGCAGTTCTCCCATCATCAGGCTACAGGGGAACACTGAAGCTTTCTTT	CASSSPIIRLQGNTEAFF
TRBV4-2	.	TRBJ2-2	TRBD2	TGTGCCAGCAGCCAAGCGAGGCCGACTAGCAGGCTCTACGACACCGGGGAGCTGTTTTTT	CASSQARPTSRLYDTGELFF
TRBV11-2	.	TRBJ2-1	TRBD2	TGTGCCAGCAGCTTAGCGGGAGGGCCTTGGGATGAGCAGTTCTTC	CASSLAGGPWDEQFF
TRBV18	.	TRBJ1-1	.	TGTGCCAGCTCACCGCCCCGGGGAGGGACTGCAAACACTGAAGCTTTCTTT	CASSPPRGGTANTEAFF
TRBV4-2	.	TRBJ2-5	TRBD2	TGTGCCAGCAGCCAAGGGAGCGGGAGGAGTGAGACCCAGTACTTC	CASSQGSGRSETQYF